Listed below are T cell receptor beta chains from one sample, sequenced in a study of T cells after posttransplantation cyclophosphamide. TCRdb's copy holds only in-frame clones and misses some; the assay was immunoSEQ multiplex PCR. Counted here are tens of thousands of clones, around 91% occurring once; the ten biggest clones make up roughly 2.9%. Sequencing was carried out using PBMCs. Source of these receptors: a woman aged 50 to 60 in good health and a related stem cell transplant donor. CDR3s include the opening cysteine and the closing phenylalanine or tryptophan. D genes are given only for firm matches. For some rows the clone size is stated as once, few or many, or as a class when expanded; others skip it.

TRBV11-2	-	TRBJ2-2	15	TRBD1	TGTGCCAGCAGCCTGACAGGGAAGGGCACCGGGGAGCTGTTTTTT	CASSLTGKGTGELFF
TRBV9	-	TRBJ2-2	17	TRBD2	TGTGCCAGCAGCGCCGGACTAGCGGGGCTGAACACCGGGGAGCTGTTTTTT	CASSAGLAGLNTGELFF
TRBV5-4	-	TRBJ2-6	17	-	TGTGCCAGCAGCCCGCGGACAGACTCCTCTGGGGCCAACGTCCTGACTTTC	CASSPRTDSSGANVLTF
TRBV7-3	-	TRBJ2-7	12	-	TGTGCCAGCAGCTCTACTCAGGGCGAGCAGTACTTC	CASSSTQGEQYF
TRBV14	-	TRBJ1-1	15	-	TGTGCCAGCAGCCCCACGGCGGGACCGAACACTGAAGCTTTCTTT	CASSPTAGPNTEAFF
TRBV27	-	TRBJ1-6	14	TRBD1	TGTGCCAGCAGATTGGGACAGGACCATTCACCCCTCCACTTT	CASRLGQDHSPLHF
TRBV28	-	TRBJ2-3	15	TRBD2	TGTGCCAGCAGTTTAAGGACTAGCGTCACAGATACGCAGTATTTT	CASSLRTSVTDTQYF
TRBV7-3	-	TRBJ1-2	14	TRBD1	TGTGCCAGCAGCCTAGGGGGCCCCGGGTATGGCTACACCTTC	CASSLGGPGYGYTF
TRBV19	-	TRBJ2-7	14	-	TGTGCCAGTAGTATTGTCCCGGGGAGCTACGAGCAGTACTTC	CASSIVPGSYEQYF
TRBV19	-	TRBJ1-4	15	TRBD1	TGTGCCAGTAGTGCTGAACAGGGGGCGGGTGAAAAACTGTTTTTT	CASSAEQGAGEKLFF
TRBV7-9	once	TRBJ2-1	12	-	TGTGCCAGCAGCCGACAGTTTAATGAGCAGTTCTTC	CASSRQFNEQFF
TRBV6-5	-	TRBJ1-1	15	TRBD1	TGTGCCAGCAGTTACCTACAGGGGGGGGACCCTGAAGCTTTCTTT	CASSYLQGGDPEAFF